This passage covers 30 T cell receptor beta chains from one sample sequenced in a study of blood T cells in healthy people across ages. Primed by a sample-barcoded 5' primer and a J-beta primer mix, a second PCR proceeded for roughly 6 to 12 cycles. TCRdb fed the 5' RACE reads into MiXCR, producing one record per CDR3 protein. The sample yields 1.5 million to 2 million distinct CDR3 sequences, 49% seen once. The sequencing sample was made of blood. The receptors come from a woman in her thirties or forties in good health.

CDR3 sequence: CASSQGKGDSGSSGANVLTF. The DNA of the CDR3 is TGTGCCAGCAGCCAAGGAAAGGGGGACAGCGGAAGCTCTGGGGCCAACGTCCTGACTTTC. V is TRBV3-1 and J is TRBJ2-6, with TRBD1 identical over 7 bases. From germline, CDR1 is LGHDT and CDR2 YNNKEL (reference sequence). V was pared by 1 base and J by 0 bases, with 12 bases of the junction left unmatched. CDR3 length equals 20 residues. The whole variable domain, remainder taken from reference TRBV3-1 and TRBJ2-6, is DTAVSQTPKYLVTQMGNDKSIKCEQNLGHDTMYWYKQDSKKFLKIMFSYNNKELIINETVPNRFSPKSPDKAHLNLHINSLELGDSAVYFCASSQGKGDSGSSGANVLTFGAGSRLTVL.

This chain connects TRBV29-1 to TRBJ1-2; TRBD1 agrees at 8 bases. In germline, CDR1 is SQVTM, CDR2 ANQGSEA. This CDR3 spans 13 amino acids. V lost 6 bases and J lost 2; bases outside the gene matches: 5. The CDR3: CSVGTGRNYGYTF. As DNA, the CDR3 is TGCAGCGTGGGGACAGGAAGGAACTATGGCTACACCTTC.

This clonotype was seen more than once but under ten times. The V call is TRBV29-1, the J call TRBJ2-3; D is unresolved. CDR3 length: 13 residues. Trimming stripped 8 bases from V and 0 bases from J, with 12 bases between. Germline CDR1 reads SQVTM; CDR2 reads ANQGSEA. CDR3 bases: TGCAGCTTCCGAATGGGGAGCACAGATACGCAGTATTTT. As protein: CSFRMGSTDTQYF.

The J gene is TRBJ1-1, the V gene TRBV18, with unresolved D. Germline V gives CDR1 KGHSH, CDR2 LQKENI. CDR3 size: 14 residues. V was trimmed by 2 bases and J by 1 base, leaving 8 bases between them. The CDR3 is CASSPSPENTEAFF. Here the CDR3 DNA reads TGTGCCAGCTCACCATCCCCGGAGAACACTGAAGCTTTCTTT.

This chain joins TRBV7-2 and TRBJ2-5; 8 nucleotides match TRBD2. This CDR3 has 13 residues. The V and J ends lost 5 bases and 3 bases, in that order; junction bases with no gene match: 2. The V gene's germline CDR1 is SGHTA and CDR2 FQGNSA. CDR3 protein: CASSVRGEETQYF. The CDR3 region has the DNA TGTGCCAGCAGCGTGCGGGGGGAAGAGACCCAGTACTTC.

Here the CDR3 DNA reads TGTGCCAGCAGCGTAGATTCGGGATCTAACTATGGCTACACCTTC. The encoded protein is CASSVDSGSNYGYTF. The rearrangement uses TRBV9 and TRBJ1-2; the D is unclear. Germline-derived CDR1 and CDR2 are SGDLS and YYNGEE. CDR3 length: 15 amino acids. V gave up 0 bases and J gave up 0 bases, with 9 bases separating them.

This clonotype was detected only a few times. The chain couples TRBV14 to TRBJ2-5, with D hard to call. Trimming removed 6 bases at V and 5 bases at J, with 10 bases between. Germline V gene lookup returns CDR1 SGHDN and CDR2 FVKESK. The length of the CDR3 is 12 residues. The CDR3 here is CASRGNTETQYF. CDR3 DNA sequence: TGTGCCAGCAGGGGCAATACGGAGACCCAGTACTTC.

The rearrangement uses TRBV7-3 and TRBJ2-2; D not resolved. This CDR3 region has 14 residues. V was pared by 5 bases and J by 2 bases, with 9 bases between. Per the germline V gene, CDR1 is SGHTA and CDR2 is FQGTGA. CDR3 in DNA: TGTGCCAGCAGCGCCTCTAGAAACACCGGGGAGCTGTTTTTT. Translating gives CASSASRNTGELFF.

This clonotype turned up a few times. This chain links TRBV7-9 with TRBJ2-7, with D tentatively TRBD1 or TRBD2 (6 bases each). CDR3 length: 15 amino acids. CDR1 SEHNR and CDR2 FQNEAQ come from the germline V gene (reference sequence). Trimming took off 5 bases at V and 1 base at J, with 15 bases between the two ends. In DNA, the CDR3 is TGTGCCAGCAGCCCCCTGGGGGGCGAGTCCTACGAGCAGTACTTC. Protein sequence: CASSPLGGESYEQYF.

The V call is TRBV5-1, the J call TRBJ2-5; TRBD2 agrees at 7 bases. The V gene's germline CDR1 is SGHRS and CDR2 YFSETQ. The CDR3 totals 14 residues. The V gene end was trimmed by 4 bases and the J gene end by 3 bases; junction bases not matched to a gene: 6. The CDR3 DNA is TGCGCCAGCAGCCCAACTACTAGCGAAGAGACCCAGTACTTC. Amino acids: CASSPTTSEETQYF. Together with reference TRBV5-1 and TRBJ2-5, the CDR3 gives the full variable domain: KAGVTQTPRYLIKTRGQQVTLSCSPISGHRSVSWYQQTPGQGLQFLFEYFSETQRNKGNFPGRFSGRQFSNSRSEMNVSTLELGDSALYLCASSPTTSEETQYFGPGTRLLVL.

This clonotype was counted only a few times. The gene calls are TRBV5-1 and TRBJ1-5; TRBD1 agrees at 9 bases. V was pared by 2 bases and J by 2 bases, with 14 bases of the junction left unmatched. CDR3 length equals 19 residues. Germline V gives CDR1 SGHRS, CDR2 YFSETQ. This CDR3 reads CASSLFPNRGQRGNQPQHF. For the CDR3, the DNA is TGCGCCAGCAGCTTATTTCCAAACAGGGGGCAACGAGGCAATCAGCCCCAGCATTTT. The complete variable domain, with remaining parts taken from reference TRBV5-1 and TRBJ1-5, reads KAGVTQTPRYLIKTRGQQVTLSCSPISGHRSVSWYQQTPGQGLQFLFEYFSETQRNKGNFPGRFSGRQFSNSRSEMNVSTLELGDSALYLCASSLFPNRGQRGNQPQHFGDGTRLSIL.

This clonotype was counted a few times. This chain uses TRBV6-2 or TRBV6-3 with TRBJ2-7, with 7 bases identical to TRBD2. The CDR3 is 15 amino acids. The germline CDR1 and CDR2 sequences are MNHEY and SVGEGT. The V and J ends lost 6 bases and 2 bases, in that order; junction bases with no gene match: 10. The CDR3 DNA sequence: TGTGCCAGCAGAGGGCTTGGCGGGGGTACCTACGAGCAGTACTTC. Its protein product is CASRGLGGGTYEQYF.

Only a few counts were recorded for this clonotype. The V gene is TRBV6-5, the J gene TRBJ2-7; 7 nucleotides agree with TRBD1. From germline, CDR1 is MNHEY and CDR2 SVGAGI. Germline trimming cut 10 bases from V and 1 base from J; bases unmatched to any gene: 7. This CDR3 spans 13 amino acids. CDR3 nucleotides: TGTGCCACCATAGACAGGGCGTCCTACGAGCAGTACTTC. Translating it yields CATIDRASYEQYF.

CDR3 bases: TGTGCCAGCAGTTTAGGCAGGGGGTGGGGTAATGAAAAACTGTTTTTT. Translated: CASSLGRGWGNEKLFF. The genes are TRBV28 and TRBJ1-4; 7 bases match TRBD1. Germline V gene sequence: CDR1 MDHEN, CDR2 SYDVKM. This CDR3 is 16 amino acids long. V trimming: 2 bases; J trimming: 4 bases; junction bases outside the gene matches: 7.

This clonotype was detected only a few times. V usage is TRBV18 and J usage is TRBJ1-2; TRBD1 aligns across 7 bases. The V and J ends lost 3 bases and 4 bases, in that order; junction bases with no gene match: 8. The CDR3 runs 15 residues. Germline V CDR1 and CDR2: KGHSH, LQKENI. Written as DNA, the CDR3 is TGTGCCAGCTCACCGAATCCGGGACAGAGCTATGGCTACACCTTC. Its translation is CASSPNPGQSYGYTF.

This clonotype was detected a few times. This chain connects TRBV5-1 to TRBJ2-5; 10 nucleotides match TRBD1. V was pared by 3 bases and J by 4 bases, with 6 bases of the junction left unmatched. The CDR3 loop spans 15 amino acids. The germline V gene has CDR1 SGHRS and CDR2 YFSETQ. CDR3 nucleotides: TGCGCCAGCAGCTCCGCGACAGGGGGCACAGAGACCCAGTACTTC. Encoded protein: CASSSATGGTETQYF.

The chain couples TRBV11-2 to TRBJ2-5; perhaps TRBD1 as D (6 bases). The CDR3 runs 17 residues. V lost 4 bases and J 4 bases, leaving 22 bases between the germline ends. In germline, CDR1 is SGHAT, CDR2 FQNNGV. CDR3 loop: CASSSKVRTAPPETQYF. The CDR3 DNA reads TGTGCCAGCAGCTCGAAGGTCAGGACAGCCCCGCCAGAGACCCAGTACTTC.

The chain couples TRBV4-3 to TRBJ1-4; 9 nucleotides match TRBD1. This CDR3 has 14 amino acids. Trimming removed 11 bases from V and 6 bases from J; junction bases left unmatched: 10. Germline-derived CDR1 and CDR2 are LGHNA and YSLEER. As DNA, the CDR3 is TGCGCCTCGAGTAGGGACAGGGCAGATGAAAAACTGTTTTTT. Protein: CASSRDRADEKLFF.

The chain uses TRBV9 and TRBJ2-5; D ambiguous. V lost 0 bases to trimming and J lost 5 bases, with 11 bases between them. The CDR3 runs to 14 residues. The germline CDR1 and CDR2 sequences are SGDLS and YYNGEE. The CDR3 here is CASSVGGIDETQYF. The DNA for the CDR3 is TGTGCCAGCAGCGTAGGAGGAATTGATGAGACCCAGTACTTC.

The V and J genes are TRBV12-3 or TRBV12-4 and TRBJ1-2, with 8 bases fitting TRBD1. The CDR3 runs 14 residues. Trimming at V came to 1 base and at J to 7 bases, leaving 5 bases not matched to a gene. The CDR3 DNA sequence: TGTGCCAGCAGTTTAGGTCAACAGGGGGTTGGCTACACCTTC. Translation: CASSLGQQGVGYTF.

This clonotype was recorded a few times. The chain employs TRBV7-8 and TRBJ2-3; 12 bases align to TRBD2. Trimming took 5 bases from V and 0 from J; bases not matched to a gene: 9. The CDR3 has 18 residues. Germline V lookup: CDR1 SGHVS, CDR2 FQNEAQ. As DNA, the CDR3 is TGTGCCAGCAGCCCCCGACTAGCGGGGGCCACTAGCACAGATACGCAGTATTTT. It is translated as CASSPRLAGATSTDTQYF.

The CDR3 sequence is CATSDLQNDRGYEQFF. In DNA form, the CDR3 reads TGTGCCACCAGTGATTTGCAGAACGACAGGGGGTATGAGCAGTTCTTC. The rearrangement uses TRBV24-1 and TRBJ2-1; 9 bases match TRBD1. V gave up 0 bases and J gave up 8 bases; unmatched junction bases: 7. The CDR3 runs to 16 residues. CDR1 and CDR2 (germline): KGHDR, SFDVKD.

This clonotype was seen a handful of times. The J gene is TRBJ2-5, the V gene TRBV27; D possibly uses TRBD1 or TRBD2 (5 bases each). V gave up 4 bases and J gave up 5 bases, with 11 bases separating them. The CDR3 totals 13 residues. CDR1 MNHEY and CDR2 SMNVEV come from the germline V gene (reference sequence). The CDR3 is CASSSWGGETQYF. The DNA for the CDR3 is TGTGCCAGCAGTTCGTGGGGCGGGGAGACCCAGTACTTC.

This chain connects TRBV28 to TRBJ2-1; a possible D gene is TRBD2 (5 bases). From germline, CDR1 is MDHEN and CDR2 SYDVKM. The CDR3 totals 15 residues. V lost 7 bases to trimming and J lost 1 base, with 14 bases between them. In DNA, the CDR3 is TGTGCCAGCACCATGACTGGAGGATCCTACAATGAGCAGTTCTTC. Amino acid sequence: CASTMTGGSYNEQFF.

The V gene is TRBV12-3 or TRBV12-4, the J gene TRBJ1-2, with D possibly TRBD1 on 5 matching bases. The CDR3 is 12 residues long. With 5 bases removed from V and 9 bases from J, the gap between germline ends came to 13 bases. CDR3 sequence: CASSLRQSSYTF. The DNA of the CDR3 is TGTGCCAGCAGTCTCAGACAGAGTAGCTACACCTTC.

The rearrangement links TRBV3-1 to TRBJ1-1; the D is unclear. This CDR3 has 13 amino acids. Per germline, CDR1 LGHDT and CDR2 YNNKEL (reference sequence). The V end was cut by 6 bases, the J end by 3 bases, with 11 bases between. DNA of the CDR3: TGTGCCAGCAGGAGTGGGGAGGACACTGAAGCTTTCTTT. It is translated as CASRSGEDTEAFF.

The chain links TRBV7-2 to TRBJ2-1; D uncertain. The ends were cut back, 2 bases at V and 9 bases at J, with 5 bases in the middle. The CDR3 is 11 residues long. The V gene's germline CDR1 is SGHTA and CDR2 FQGNSA. CDR3 bases: TGTGCCAGCAGCTTAATACTTGAGCAGTTCTTC. This sequence encodes CASSLILEQFF.

This clonotype was counted many times. V is TRBV5-1 and J is TRBJ2-5; 9 positions match TRBD2. The trim removed 4 bases at V and 2 bases at J, leaving 3 bases unmatched. The CDR3 loop spans 14 amino acids. Germline CDR1 is SGHRS and CDR2 is YFSETQ. CDR3 in DNA: TGCGCCAGCAGCAAGACTAGCGGACAAGAGACCCAGTACTTC. It encodes CASSKTSGQETQYF.

V gene TRBV25-1 combines with J gene TRBJ2-1; D unresolved. CDR3 size: 12 residues. Germline-derived CDR1 and CDR2 are MGHDK and SYGVNS. Trimming pared 6 bases from V and 7 bases from J, leaving 10 bases between. Here the CDR3 reads CASRGIGNEQFF. The CDR3 DNA follows: TGTGCCAGCAGGGGAATCGGGAATGAGCAGTTCTTC.

This sequence joins TRBV11-2 and TRBJ2-1; D not certain. Per the germline V gene, CDR1 is SGHAT and CDR2 is FQNNGV. Trimming shortened V by 7 bases and J by 6 bases, and 7 bases separated the two germline ends. This CDR3 spans 11 amino acids. CDR3 sequence reads: CASTKGNEQFF. The CDR3 bases are TGTGCCAGCACCAAAGGCAATGAGCAGTTCTTC. Full variable domain (remainder filled in from reference TRBV11-2 and TRBJ2-1): EAGVAQSPRYKIIEKRQSVAFWCNPISGHATLYWYQQILGQGPKLLIQFQNNGVVDDSQLPKDRFSAERLKGVDSTLKIQPAKLEDSAVYLCASTKGNEQFFGPGTRLTVL.